The T cell receptor beta chain under discussion was sequenced for a study of blood T cell repertoires in COVID-19. Whole-study context: The samples span acute and convalescent COVID-19 from the United States, Italy and Spain.

Many counts were recorded for this clone. V lost 4 bases to trimming and J lost 3 bases; unmatched junction nucleotides: 9. This CDR3 comprises 16 residues. Germline CDR1 is SGHNT and CDR2 is YENEEA. Original methodology: From reference gene primer amplification, estimates of nucleated cell counts were derived. Libraries were prepared by immunoSEQ multiplex PCR; TCRdb keeps only in-frame clonotypes and omits some of them. V, J and clone size derive from that table, while D and trimming were established from the DNA sequence. The repertoire has approximately 200,000 clones, roughly 86% of them found once; the top ten carry less than 3.5%.

The specimen sequenced was peripheral blood. This chain connects TRBV11-3 to TRBJ2-3; 8 bases map to TRBD2. The origin of this receptor is a woman aged 25 to 39 with active or convalescent COVID-19. CDR3 sequence (DNA): TGTGCCAGCAGCTCCTACTCCGGGACTAGTACAGATACGCAGTATTTT. Encoded protein: CASSSYSGTSTDTQYF. Supplemented by reference TRBV11-3 and TRBJ2-3, the full variable domain reads EAGVVQSPRYKIIEKKQPVAFWCNPISGHNTLYWYLQNLGQGPELLIRYENEEAVDDSQLPKDRFSAERLKGVDSTLKIQPAELGDSAVYLCASSSYSGTSTDTQYFGPGTRLTVL.